This TCR beta chain was retrieved from a study of long-term antiretroviral therapy in people with HIV. Trimming shortened V by 4 bases and J by 4 bases, and 13 bases separated the two germline ends. Germline CDR1 and CDR2: SGHTA and FQGNSA. The CDR3 length is 15 residues. Runs used v3.0 of the immunoSEQ assay and were done at survey level. Profiling relied on immunoSEQ multiplex PCR, and the TCRdb table lists in-frame clones only, not all of them. The sample includes under 14,000 clones, around 85% of them seen just once. The gene calls are TRBV7-2 and TRBJ1-4; D is uncertain. Sequenced here: unsorted PBMCs, sampled 1.8 years after starting antiretroviral therapy. The clonotype was recovered from a man aged 35 to 55 with HIV. The CDR3 sequence: CASSSHLGINEKLFF. DNA of the CDR3: TGTGCCAGCAGCTCCCATCTGGGGATTAATGAAAAACTGTTTTTT.